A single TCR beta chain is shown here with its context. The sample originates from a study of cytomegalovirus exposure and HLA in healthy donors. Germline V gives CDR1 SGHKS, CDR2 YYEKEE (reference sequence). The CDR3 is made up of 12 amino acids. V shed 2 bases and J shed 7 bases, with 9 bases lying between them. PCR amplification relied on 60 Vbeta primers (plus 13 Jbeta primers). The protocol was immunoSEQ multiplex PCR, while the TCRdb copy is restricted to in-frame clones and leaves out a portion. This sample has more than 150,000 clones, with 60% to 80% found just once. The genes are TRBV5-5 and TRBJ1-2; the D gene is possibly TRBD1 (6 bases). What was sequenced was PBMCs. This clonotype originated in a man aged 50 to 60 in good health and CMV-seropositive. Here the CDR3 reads CASSFDRRGYTF. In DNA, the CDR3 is TGTGCCAGCAGCTTTGACAGGCGTGGCTACACCTTC.